This T cell receptor (beta chain) was observed in a study of cytotoxic CD8 clonotypes in ibrutinib-treated CLL. Worth noting for this clone: Its antigen is currently unknown.

Assay: immunoSEQ multiplex PCR; the TCRdb copy retains only in-frame clones and omits some. Of about 330,000 clones listed, 67% are singletons. Study findings and constraints: Baseline clonality, above age-matched healthy donor levels, tracked circulating CD8+ T-cell counts.

Germline V lookup: CDR1 SGDLS, CDR2 YYNGEE. Deletions cut 0 bases from V and 4 bases from J, with 11 bases between. This CDR3 contains 14 residues. The V gene is TRBV9, the J gene TRBJ2-7, with no clear D. The clonotype was recovered from a human donor with chronic lymphocytic leukemia. The starting material was PBMCs, obtained after 36 months of ibrutinib treatment. CDR3 in DNA: TGTGCCAGCAGCGTAGCGGTGGGGTCTTACGAGCAGTACTTC. Translated, it gives CASSVAVGSYEQYF.